What follows is one T cell receptor beta chain and its context. It lacks a known antigen. No qualities accompany the bases; no much larger clone lies one base away. The sample is drawn from a study of response to subunit inactivated influenza vaccine (dated by TCRdb to 2017 to 2018). Broadly, across the study: To follow how T cells responded to a trivalent subunit inactivated influenza vaccine, the researchers relied on deep quantitative profiling of the T cell receptor repertoire. The paper as a whole reports these results and caveats: It was suggested by the authors that each seasonal influenza vaccination may recruit only a limited number of new T cells.

The germline V gene specifies SGHVS as CDR1 and FQNEAQ as CDR2. The V end loses 1 base and the J end loses 1 base, and a stretch of 13 bases separates them. The CDR3 spans 17 residues, from the cysteine through the phenylalanine. Only the CDR3 DNA stays, 51 bases, in frame from base 1. The library was prepared using RT-PCR. Reads for this sample came from an Illumina HiSeq 2500. The public reads were reanalyzed by TCRdb: fastp trimming at Q25, MiXCR alignment, in-frame beta chains only. CDR3 protein duplicates are merged, each entry listing the most common genes and DNA. The sample table records around 480,000 distinct CDR3 sequences; about 15% of these occur just once. Around 3% of the sample is in the top ten clones.

The sequence derives from a man in his fifties or sixties who received an inactivated influenza vaccine. Donor details come from another sample of the same person, matched by shared clones. The specimen was CD4+ T cells sorted from PBMCs, collected around 25 months after vaccination. Rearrangement joined TRBV7-8 to TRBJ2-2; the D element could tentatively be TRBD1 or TRBD2, as 5 bases agree for each. This receptor carries the CDR3 CASSLDRGPQNTGELFF. The bases read TGTGCCAGCAGCTTAGACCGGGGCCCTCAGAACACCGGGGAGCTGTTTTTT. Beyond the CDR3, the reference TRBV7-8 and TRBJ2-2 genes provide the residues; the full variable domain reads: GAGVSQSPRYKVAKRGQDVALRCDPISGHVSLFWYQQALGQGPEFLTYFQNEAQLDKSGLPSDRFFAERPEGSVSTLKIQRTQQEDSAVYLCASSLDRGPQNTGELFFGEGSRLTVL.